The 8 T cell receptor beta chains below were found in one sample sequenced in a study of T cell changes during pregnancy in multiple sclerosis. Clones were read by immunoSEQ multiplex PCR, and TCRdb kept only the in-frame ones, dropping some. This table has 60,000 or so clones, about 90% appearing once. The sequenced sample was peripheral blood, obtained in the second trimester of pregnancy. The receptors were gathered from a female donor in good health, enrolled as a control in a pregnancy study.

This chain links TRBV9 with TRBJ2-7, with TRBD1 matching over 9 bases. The germline gives CDR1 SGDLS, CDR2 YYNGEE. This CDR3 has 15 amino acids. Trimming took 5 bases from V and 1 from J; bases not matched to a gene: 7. The CDR3 DNA reads TGTGCCAGCAGTGCCGACAGGGGGGGGTCCTACGAGCAGTACTTC. It specifies CASSADRGGSYEQYF.

This chain links TRBV7-3 with TRBJ2-7, with TRBD1 matching over 7 bases. The CDR3 is 12 residues long. Trimming cost V 10 bases and J 6 bases; bases outside gene matches: 9. The germline V gene encodes CDR1 SGHTA and CDR2 FQGTGA. For the CDR3, the DNA is TGTGCCACCTCCTCCCCAGGGGGCGAGCAGTACTTC. This translates into CATSSPGGEQYF. Based on the CDR3 plus reference TRBV7-3 and TRBJ2-7, the full variable domain is GAGVSQTPSNKVTEKGKYVELRCDPISGHTALYWYRQSLGQGPEFLIYFQGTGAADDSGLPNDRFFAVRPEGSVSTLKIQRTERGDSAVYLCATSSPGGEQYFGPGTRLTVT.

The rearrangement uses TRBV4-1 and TRBJ2-2; 7 bases fit TRBD2. The CDR3 has 14 amino acids. Trimming took 1 base from V and 4 from J; bases not matched to a gene: 0. Per the germline V gene, CDR1 is MGHRA and CDR2 is YSYEKL. The CDR3 DNA is TGCGCCAGCAGCCAAGTAGCGGGCACCGGGGAGCTGTTTTTT. Protein sequence: CASSQVAGTGELFF.

The CDR3: CAWSSGNEQFF. The CDR3 nucleotides are TGTGCCTGGAGTTCAGGTAATGAGCAGTTCTTC. The chain recombines TRBV30 with TRBJ2-1; D is ambiguous. CDR1 and CDR2 from the germline V gene are GTSNPN and SVGIG (reference sequence). There are 11 residues in the CDR3. Between the trimmed V and J ends, which lost 2 bases and 7 bases, there was a span of 6 bases.

This clone was recorded at least ten times. V usage is TRBV6-1 and J usage is TRBJ2-7; the D gene is possibly TRBD2 (6 bases). This CDR3 has 14 residues. Trimming stripped 3 bases from V and 2 bases from J, with 11 bases between. CDR1 is MNHNS, CDR2 SASEGT, per germline. In DNA form, the CDR3 reads TGTGCCAGCAGTGAGTCGGGGGTAGCCTACGAGCAGTACTTC. Translation gives CASSESGVAYEQYF.

The V gene is TRBV4-1, the J gene TRBJ2-5; D may be TRBD1 (5 bases). Trimming shortened V by 1 base and J by 2 bases, and 5 bases separated the two germline ends. The CDR3 extends over 13 amino acids. CDR1 is MGHRA and CDR2 is YSYEKL in the germline V gene. CDR3 sequence reads: CASSQGTQETQYF. The CDR3 nucleotides read TGCGCCAGCAGCCAAGGGACACAAGAGACCCAGTACTTC.

V and J are TRBV9 and TRBJ2-3, with D perhaps matching TRBD2 (7 bases). The CDR3 sequence is 15 residues long. With 5 bases removed from V and 6 bases from J, the gap between germline ends came to 19 bases. CDR1 and CDR2 from the germline V gene are SGDLS and YYNGEE. This CDR3 is CASRPGAGAMDTQYF. The DNA of the CDR3 is TGTGCCAGCAGGCCGGGGGCGGGGGCTATGGATACGCAGTATTTT.

The gene calls are TRBV28 and TRBJ2-7, with D maybe TRBD2 (6 bases). V was pared by 5 bases and J by 2 bases, with 16 bases between. CDR3 length equals 15 residues. CDR1 and CDR2 (germline): MDHEN, SYDVKM. The CDR3 region is CASSARERVTYEQYF. CDR3 in DNA: TGTGCCAGCAGTGCGCGGGAAAGGGTCACCTACGAGCAGTACTTC.